Listed below are T cell receptor beta chains from one sample, sequenced in a study of cytomegalovirus exposure and HLA in healthy donors. The repertoire was sequenced with immunoSEQ multiplex PCR; TCRdb's copy has only in-frame clones and lacks some. The sample yields roughly 150,000 clones, almost 80% seen once. What was sequenced was PBMCs. The receptors were sampled from a young man in good health and CMV-seropositive. The CDR3 runs from the conserved cysteine through the conserved F or W. D genes are given only for firm matches. Clone size, where shown, is once, few, many, or a class for clones that have expanded.

V gene	D gene	J gene	clone size	CDR3 length	CDR3 DNA	CDR3 protein
TRBV19	.	TRBJ2-1	few	14	TGTGCCAGTAGTGTCGGACTTACCTACAATGAGCAGTTCTTC	CASSVGLTYNEQFF
TRBV7-9	.	TRBJ2-3	.	14	TGTGCCAGCACCCCAAGAGGGAGCACAGATACGCAGTATTTT	CASTPRGSTDTQYF
TRBV18	.	TRBJ1-1	few	12	TGTGCCAGCTCACGACAGAACACTGAAGCTTTCTTT	CASSRQNTEAFF
TRBV5-5	TRBD1	TRBJ1-3	.	16	TGTGCCAGCAGCGATCAGGGGGCCTTAACTGGAAACACCATATATTTT	CASSDQGALTGNTIYF
TRBV29-1	TRBD1	TRBJ1-2	.	13	TGCAGCGTTGATGAGGGGGCAAGAGATGGCTACACCTTC	CSVDEGARDGYTF
TRBV2	TRBD2	TRBJ2-1	.	15	TGTGCCAGCAGTGAGGGGACTAGCGGAAACAATGAGCAGTTCTTC	CASSEGTSGNNEQFF
TRBV5-6	.	TRBJ2-3	.	15	TGTGCCAGCAGCTTCCGGGTGACGAGCACAGATACGCAGTATTTT	CASSFRVTSTDTQYF
TRBV30	.	TRBJ2-6	.	15	TGTGCCTGGAGTGTCGGTGTCTCTGGGGCCAACGTCCTGACTTTC	CAWSVGVSGANVLTF
TRBV30	.	TRBJ2-7	few	12	TGTGCCTGGAAGGGAGACCCCTACGAGCAGTACTTC	CAWKGDPYEQYF
TRBV18	.	TRBJ2-7	.	13	TGTGCCAGCTCTCCTCAGGGTACCCACGAGCAGTACTTC	CASSPQGTHEQYF
TRBV5-1	.	TRBJ2-7	once	14	TGCGCCAGCAGCTTGGTTCAGGCTTCCTACGAGCAGTACTTC	CASSLVQASYEQYF
TRBV5-6	.	TRBJ1-1	.	14	TGTGCCAGCAGCTTGGAGACAGGGAACACTGAAGCTTTCTTT	CASSLETGNTEAFF
TRBV2	.	TRBJ2-7	.	15	TGTGCCAGCATCCCGACATCAGGCGGGCCCTACGAGCAGTACTTC	CASIPTSGGPYEQYF
TRBV4-3	.	TRBJ2-7	.	15	TGCGCCAGCAGCCAAGATGTGCGGGGCTCCTACGAGCAGTACTTC	CASSQDVRGSYEQYF
TRBV27	.	TRBJ2-1	.	14	TGTGCCAGCACCGGCCCTAGCTCCTACAATGAGCAGTTCTTC	CASTGPSSYNEQFF
TRBV7-9	TRBD1	TRBJ1-2	.	16	TGTGCCAGCAGCTTATCTATTGAGGGACAGAACTATGGCTACACCTTC	CASSLSIEGQNYGYTF
TRBV28	.	TRBJ2-1	few	14	TGTGCCAGCAGTCCCGGAGGGGCTTACAATGAGCAGTTCTTC	CASSPGGAYNEQFF
TRBV18	TRBD2	TRBJ2-2	once	16	TGTGCCAGCTCAGAGCGACTAGCGGACAACACCGGGGAGCTGTTTTTT	CASSERLADNTGELFF
TRBV4-1	.	TRBJ2-5	once	14	TGCGCCAGCAGCCTCCGGGACATTCAAGAGACCCAGTACTTC	CASSLRDIQETQYF
TRBV5-1	TRBD2	TRBJ2-3	.	17	TGCGCCAGCAGCCTACCCACTAGCGGGAGTACCACAGATACGCAGTATTTT	CASSLPTSGSTTDTQYF
TRBV7-2	.	TRBJ2-3	.	17	TGTGCCAGCAGCCTAAGCCCTAGCGTCTTTAGCACAGATACGCAGTATTTT	CASSLSPSVFSTDTQYF
TRBV2	TRBD2	TRBJ2-3	.	17	TGTGCCAGCAGTGTGGCTAGCGGGAGAAGTGTCTCAGATACGCAGTATTTT	CASSVASGRSVSDTQYF
TRBV13	TRBD1	TRBJ1-2	.	16	TGTGCCAGCAGCTTAGTAGGTACAGGGGTTGGGGATGGCTACACCTTC	CASSLVGTGVGDGYTF
TRBV29-1	TRBD1	TRBJ2-4	.	19	TGCAGCGTTGAAGACCCACAGGGGCCGCTTGCAGGAACCAAAAACATTCAGTCCTTC	CSVEDPQGPLAGTKNIQSF
TRBV9	TRBD1	TRBJ2-7	.	14	TGTGCCAGCAGCGTAGGGACAGGGGCCGACGAGCAGTACTTC	CASSVGTGADEQYF
TRBV4-1	.	TRBJ2-7	.	14	TGCGCCAGCAGACAACTTGGGGGCCGATACGAGCAGTACTTC	CASRQLGGRYEQYF
TRBV27	TRBD2	TRBJ2-7	.	14	TGTGCCAGCAGAGCTGTGGGGGGGTCCTACGAGCAGTACTTC	CASRAVGGSYEQYF
TRBV6-5	.	TRBJ2-7	once	10	TGTGCCACAGGGGCCTACGAGCAGTACTTC	CATGAYEQYF
TRBV5-6	TRBD1	TRBJ1-2	.	13	TGTGCCACGAGGGACAGCCTAAACTATGGCTACACCTTC	CATRDSLNYGYTF
TRBV13	.	TRBJ1-5	.	15	TGTGCCAGCAGCTTAGCGTCAGGGGGCAATCAGCCCCAGCATTTT	CASSLASGGNQPQHF
TRBV6-1	.	TRBJ2-2	once	15	TGTGCCAGCACCCAGGTCCAGGGGTTTCGGTCGGAGCTGTTTTTT	CASTQVQGFRSELFF
TRBV5-1	TRBD2	TRBJ2-3	.	17	TGCGCCAGCAGCTCCATAACTGGGGGACTAGTTCCAGATACGCAGTATTTT	CASSSITGGLVPDTQYF
TRBV7-5	.	TRBJ2-6	.	18	TGTGTCAGAAGCTTAGGGCACACAGGGTCATCGGGGGCCAACGTCCTGACTTTC	CVRSLGHTGSSGANVLTF
TRBV2	.	TRBJ2-7	.	15	TGTGCCAGCAGTAATGACAGGTATACAACCTACGAGCAGTACTTC	CASSNDRYTTYEQYF
TRBV7-9	TRBD1	TRBJ1-1	.	16	TGTGCCAGCAGTTTTCCCAAGGGGACAGAGAACACTGAAGCTTTCTTT	CASSFPKGTENTEAFF
TRBV4-3	TRBD1	TRBJ2-4	.	14	TGCGCCAGCAGCCAAGAAACAGGGGTAAACATTCAGTACTTC	CASSQETGVNIQYF